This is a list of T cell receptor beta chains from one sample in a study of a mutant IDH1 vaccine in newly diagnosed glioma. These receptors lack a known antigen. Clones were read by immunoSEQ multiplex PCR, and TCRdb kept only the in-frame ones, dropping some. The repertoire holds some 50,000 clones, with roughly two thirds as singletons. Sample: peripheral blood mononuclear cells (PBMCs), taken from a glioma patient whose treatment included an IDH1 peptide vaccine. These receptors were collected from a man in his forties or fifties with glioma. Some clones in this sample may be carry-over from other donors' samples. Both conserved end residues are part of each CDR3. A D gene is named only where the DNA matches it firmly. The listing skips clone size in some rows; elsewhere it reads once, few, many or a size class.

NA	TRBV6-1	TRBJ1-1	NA	TGTGCCAGCAGTGCGGACGGTGGGACTGGAAACACTGAAGCTTTCTTT	CASSADGGTGNTEAFF
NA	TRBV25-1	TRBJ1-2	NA	TGTGCCAGCGGGGCGGCAGGGGCCTATGGCTACACCTTC	CASGAAGAYGYTF
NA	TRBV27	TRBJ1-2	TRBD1	TGTGCCAGCAGTGCGACAGGGACGGGCTACACCTTC	CASSATGTGYTF
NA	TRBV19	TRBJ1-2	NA	TGTGCCAGTACCGATCTGGGGGGTGTTGGCTACACCTTC	CASTDLGGVGYTF
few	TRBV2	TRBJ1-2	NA	TGTGCCAGCAGTTACCAAGCCAGCTACACCTTC	CASSYQASYTF
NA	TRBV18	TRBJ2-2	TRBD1	TGTGCCAGCTCACCACAGGACAGGGCTTTTGCCGGGGAGCTGTTTTTT	CASSPQDRAFAGELFF
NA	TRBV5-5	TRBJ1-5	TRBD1	TGTGCCAGCAGCTGGACAGGGACTCAGCCCCAGCATTTT	CASSWTGTQPQHF
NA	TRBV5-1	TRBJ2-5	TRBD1	TGCGCCAGCAGCTTGTTGGGACAGGGAATAGAGACCCAGTACTTC	CASSLLGQGIETQYF
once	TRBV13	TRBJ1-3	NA	TGTGCCAGCAGCCGCACCCGGGGGGCGGGACCTGGAAACACCATATATTTT	CASSRTRGAGPGNTIYF
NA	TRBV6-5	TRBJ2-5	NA	TGTGCCAGCAGCCCAGACGGGGTTCCAAGTGGGACCCAGTACTTC	CASSPDGVPSGTQYF
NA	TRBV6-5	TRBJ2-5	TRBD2	TGTGCCAGCAGTTGGACTAGCGGGGGAAACCAAGAGACCCAGTACTTC	CASSWTSGGNQETQYF
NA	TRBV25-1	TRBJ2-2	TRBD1	TGTGCCAGCAGTGAGTACAGGGGAGATGCCGGGGAGCTGTTTTTT	CASSEYRGDAGELFF
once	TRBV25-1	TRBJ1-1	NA	TGTGCCAGCAGTGAACCCTCAGGGAGGGAGTCGACTGAAGCTTTCTTT	CASSEPSGRESTEAFF
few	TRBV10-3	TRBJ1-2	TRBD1	TGTGCCATCAGTGAACCGGGACAGGTCGTTGGAGGCTACACCTTC	CAISEPGQVVGGYTF
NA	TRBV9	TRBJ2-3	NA	TGTGCCAGCAAAGGAGGGCAGAGCACAGATACGCAGTATTTT	CASKGGQSTDTQYF
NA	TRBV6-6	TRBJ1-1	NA	TGTGCCAGCAGTGCCGAATACAGGGTAGCCACTGAAGCTTTCTTT	CASSAEYRVATEAFF
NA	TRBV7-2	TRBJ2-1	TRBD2	TGTGCCAGCAGTGGCGGGGGATACAATGAGCAGTTCTTC	CASSGGGYNEQFF
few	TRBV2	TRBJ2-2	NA	TGTGCCAGCAGCCCCCGGGTGAAAACCGGGGAGCTGTTTTTT	CASSPRVKTGELFF
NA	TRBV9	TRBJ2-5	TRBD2	TGTGCCAGCAGCGCAAAGAGCGGGGGGGCCGGTTTAACAGAGACCCAGTACTTC	CASSAKSGGAGLTETQYF
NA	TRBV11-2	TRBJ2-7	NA	TGTGCCAGCAGCCCAAACCCGACGGACAGTCAGCAGTACTTC	CASSPNPTDSQQYF
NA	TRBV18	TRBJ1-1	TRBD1	TGTGCCAGCTGTAAGGAGGGGGCGCGCACTGAAGCTTTCTTT	CASCKEGARTEAFF
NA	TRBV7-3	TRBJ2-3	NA	TGTGCCAGCAGCTTGAGGGGGTCAGATACGCAGTATTTT	CASSLRGSDTQYF
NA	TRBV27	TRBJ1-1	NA	TGTGCCAGCAGTTTACGGCCAGGGAACACTGAAGCTTTCTTT	CASSLRPGNTEAFF
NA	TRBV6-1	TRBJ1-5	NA	TGTGCCAGCAGTGAAGGGGGGTCATATAGCAATCAGCCCCAGCATTTT	CASSEGGSYSNQPQHF
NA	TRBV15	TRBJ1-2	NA	TGTGCCACCAGCAGAGATTCAGAGGGGGGTAACTATGGCTACACCTTC	CATSRDSEGGNYGYTF
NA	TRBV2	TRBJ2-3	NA	TGTGCCAGCACGGCGAGCACAGATACGCAGTATTTT	CASTASTDTQYF
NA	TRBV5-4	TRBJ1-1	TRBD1	TGTGCCAGCAGCAAGGGACAGAGGAACACTGAAGCTTTCTTT	CASSKGQRNTEAFF
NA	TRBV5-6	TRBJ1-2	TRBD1	TGTGCCAGCAGCGCAGGGGGAGGGTATGGCTACACCTTC	CASSAGGGYGYTF
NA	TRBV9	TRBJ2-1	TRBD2	TGTGCCAGCAGCGTAGGAGGACTAGCGGGGGGGAGCTCCTACAATGAGCAGTTCTTC	CASSVGGLAGGSSYNEQFF
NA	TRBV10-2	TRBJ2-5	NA	TGCGCCAGCAAGGCCAGTCAAGAGACCCAGTACTTC	CASKASQETQYF
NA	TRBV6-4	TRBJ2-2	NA	TGTGCCAGCAGTGGTAGTGAGGGTACCGGGGAGCTGTTTTTT	CASSGSEGTGELFF
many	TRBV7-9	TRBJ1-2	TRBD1	TGTGCCAGCAGCAAAACGGGGACAGAAGGGACAAGGTATGGCTACACCTTC	CASSKTGTEGTRYGYTF
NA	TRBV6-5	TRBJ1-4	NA	TGTGCCAGCAGTTACTTTGGGACTTCAGCCGAAAAACTGTTTTTT	CASSYFGTSAEKLFF
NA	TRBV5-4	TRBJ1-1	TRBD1	TGTGCCAGCAGCCGGGGCAGGGGGGTGAACACTGAAGCTTTCTTT	CASSRGRGVNTEAFF
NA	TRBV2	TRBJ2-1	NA	TGTGCCAGCACTAGCGATGGGGGTGAGCAGTTCTTC	CASTSDGGEQFF
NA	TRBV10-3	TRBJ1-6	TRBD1	TGTGCCACGGGAAGGGACAGCTATAATTCACCCCTCCACTTT	CATGRDSYNSPLHF
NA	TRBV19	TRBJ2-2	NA	TGTGCCAGTAGGTCCGCTAGCACCGGGGAGCTGTTTTTT	CASRSASTGELFF
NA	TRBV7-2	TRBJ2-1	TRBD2	TGTGCCAGCAGCACCCCTCGTGGGCGGGGGGGCAATGAGCAGTTCTTC	CASSTPRGRGGNEQFF
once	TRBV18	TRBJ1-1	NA	TGTGCCAGCTCGGCAGGACAGAACACTGAAGCTTTCTTT	CASSAGQNTEAFF
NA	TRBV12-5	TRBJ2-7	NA	TGTGCTAGTGGATCCCCAGAAAACTCCTACGAGCAGTACTTC	CASGSPENSYEQYF
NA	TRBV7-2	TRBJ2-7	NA	TGTGCCAGCAGCTTCAACGCTGATCTCAGGAACTACGAGCAGTACTTC	CASSFNADLRNYEQYF
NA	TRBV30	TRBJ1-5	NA	TGTGCCTGGAGCGAAACCAGTCACCAGCCCCAGCATTTT	CAWSETSHQPQHF
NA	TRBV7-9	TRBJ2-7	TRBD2	TGTGCCAGCAGCTTAGCCCAGAGCGGGGACTACGAGCAGTACTTC	CASSLAQSGDYEQYF
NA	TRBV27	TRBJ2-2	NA	TGTGCCAGCAGTCCCTTGGGGAACACCGGGGAGCTGTTTTTT	CASSPLGNTGELFF
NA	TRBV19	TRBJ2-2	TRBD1	TGTGCCAGTAGTTCTTGGGGACAGGGGGAAGGCCAAGGGCTGTTTTTT	CASSSWGQGEGQGLFF
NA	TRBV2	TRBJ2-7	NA	TGTGCCAGCAGTGAAATAAGTCTATCCTACGAGCAGTACTTC	CASSEISLSYEQYF
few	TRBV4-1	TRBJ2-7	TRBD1	TGCGCCAGCAGCCAAGTGACAGGGGGCTCCTACGAGCAGTACTTC	CASSQVTGGSYEQYF
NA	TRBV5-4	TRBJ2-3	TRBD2	TGTGCCAGCAGCCAAAAACTAGCGGGATTCACAGATACGCAGTATTTT	CASSQKLAGFTDTQYF
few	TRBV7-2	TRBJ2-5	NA	TGTGCCAGCTGCGATCGGGGGAGCCAAGAGACCCAGTACTTC	CASCDRGSQETQYF
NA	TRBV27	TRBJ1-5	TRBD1	TGTGCCAGCAGTTGGGGGACAGGGATCAATCAGCCCCAGCATTTT	CASSWGTGINQPQHF
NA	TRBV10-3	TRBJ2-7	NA	TGTGCCATCAGTGAGTACGAGCAGTACTTC	CAISEYEQYF
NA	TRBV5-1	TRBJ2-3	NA	TGCGCCAGCAGCTTGGCCTTGGGCACAGATACGCAGTATTTT	CASSLALGTDTQYF
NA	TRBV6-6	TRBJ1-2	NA	TGTGCCAGCAGTTACTCGCTGGCACAATCTAACTATGGCTACACCTTC	CASSYSLAQSNYGYTF
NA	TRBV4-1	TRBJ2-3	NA	TGCGCCAGCAGCCAAACATCGGACGGGACAGATACGCAGTATTTT	CASSQTSDGTDTQYF
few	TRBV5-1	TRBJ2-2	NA	TGCGCCAGCAGCTTCAGGTCCGGCACCGGGGAGCTGTTTTTT	CASSFRSGTGELFF